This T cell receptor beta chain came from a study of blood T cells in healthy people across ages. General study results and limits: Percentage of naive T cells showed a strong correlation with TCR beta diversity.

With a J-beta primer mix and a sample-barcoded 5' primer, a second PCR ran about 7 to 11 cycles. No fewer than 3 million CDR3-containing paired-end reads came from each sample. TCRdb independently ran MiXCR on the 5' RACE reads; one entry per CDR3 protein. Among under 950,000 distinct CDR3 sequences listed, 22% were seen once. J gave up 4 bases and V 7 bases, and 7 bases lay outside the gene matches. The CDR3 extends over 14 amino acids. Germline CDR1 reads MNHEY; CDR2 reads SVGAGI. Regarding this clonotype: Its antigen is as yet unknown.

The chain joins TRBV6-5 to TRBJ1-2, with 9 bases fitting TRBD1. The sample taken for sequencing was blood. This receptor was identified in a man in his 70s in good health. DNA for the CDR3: TGTGCCAGCACCCAGGGACAGGGAATCTATGGCTACACCTTC. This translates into CASTQGQGIYGYTF.